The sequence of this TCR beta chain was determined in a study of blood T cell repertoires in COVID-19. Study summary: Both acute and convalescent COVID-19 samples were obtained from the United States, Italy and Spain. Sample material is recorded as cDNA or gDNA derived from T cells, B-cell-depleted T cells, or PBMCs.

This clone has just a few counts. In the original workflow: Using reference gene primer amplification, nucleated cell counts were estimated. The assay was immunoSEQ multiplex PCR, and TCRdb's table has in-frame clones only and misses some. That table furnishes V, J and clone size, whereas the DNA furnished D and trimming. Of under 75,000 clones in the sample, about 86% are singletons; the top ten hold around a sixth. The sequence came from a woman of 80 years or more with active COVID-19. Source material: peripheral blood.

DNA of the CDR3: TGTGCCAGCAGCCCCGAGTGGGGGGCAGATACGCAGTATTTT. Translated, it gives CASSPEWGADTQYF. The chain carries TRBV7-2 and TRBJ2-3, with D perhaps TRBD2 (6 bases). The CDR3 spans 14 residues. CDR1 SGHTA and CDR2 FQGNSA come from the germline V gene. Trimming removed 5 bases at V and 4 bases at J, with 13 bases between. The full variable domain, completed using reference TRBV7-2 and TRBJ2-3, is GAGVSQSPSNKVTEKGKDVELRCDPISGHTALYWYRQSLGQGLEFLIYFQGNSAPDKSGLPSDRFSAERTGGSVSTLTIQRTQQEDSAVYLCASSPEWGADTQYFGPGTRLTVL.